Below are 5 T cell receptor beta chains sequenced from a single sample in a study of CD8+CD57+ T cells in acquired aplastic anemia. The use of genomic DNA as template underpinned the TCR beta VDJ and CDR3 profiling. In TCRdb, the reads were re-called with MiXCR into one record per CDR3 protein. The repertoire holds around 200,000 distinct CDR3 sequences, with around 45% as singletons. The patients chosen for sequencing had shown expansion of CD8+CD57+ cells (detected by flow cytometry). The sample was sorted CD4+, CD8+, or CD8+CD57+ T cells (not recorded which) from PBMCs. Receptors were obtained from a human donor with aplastic anemia.

This clonotype was counted between two and nine times. Just one base apart from a much larger clone, this may be a read error. The chain joins TRBV19 to TRBJ1-2; 8 bases are shared with TRBD1. Germline values: CDR1 LNHDA, CDR2 SQIVND (reference sequence). CDR3 size: 14 residues. The CDR3 coding sequence is TGTGCCAGTGGTATCCAGACAGGGGTCTATGGCTACACCTTC. Protein sequence: CASGIQTGVYGYTF.

Comments on this clonotype: Since no conserved phenylalanine or tryptophan closes the CDR3, a read error is the likely cause. The limits of the CDR3 on the DNA are not certain, so only TCRdb's listed CDR3 is given. The V call is TRBV7-9, the J call TRBJ2-7; TRBD2 is the table's D call, not checked against the DNA. Germline CDR1 is SEHNR and CDR2 is FQNEAQ (reference sequence). The CDR3 is 9 amino acids long, termini counted. The CDR3 region is CASSKGLAG.

This chain connects TRBV10-3 to TRBJ1-3, with a possible D match to TRBD1 (5 bases). The CDR3 covers 12 residues. The germline V gene has CDR1 ENHRY and CDR2 SYGVKD. The V end was cut by 4 bases, the J end by 6 bases, with 7 bases between. The CDR3 loop reads CAISGQTNTIYF. The CDR3 nucleotides read TGTGCCATCAGTGGACAGACAAACACCATATATTTT.

The chain uses TRBV5-1 and TRBJ1-6; a possible D gene is TRBD1 (6 bases). The ends were cut back, 4 bases at V and 10 bases at J, with 15 bases in the middle. Germline CDR1 reads SGHRS; CDR2 reads YFSETQ. This CDR3 has 14 residues. DNA for the CDR3: TGCGCCAGCAGCGCACAGGGAGGGAACTCACCCCTCCACTTT. Amino acids: CASSAQGGNSPLHF.

There are many counts of this clonotype. V and J are TRBV5-6 and TRBJ1-1; 8 bases match TRBD1. CDR1 is SGHDT, CDR2 YYEEEE, per germline. The CDR3 runs to 15 residues. The V gene end was trimmed by 4 bases and the J gene end by 1 base; junction bases not matched to a gene: 6. DNA for the CDR3: TGTGCCAGCAGCGACGGACAGGGCGGGAACACTGAAGCTTTCTTT. Residues: CASSDGQGGNTEAFF. Supplemented by reference TRBV5-6 and TRBJ1-1, the full variable domain reads DAGVTQSPTHLIKTRGQQVTLRCSPKSGHDTVSWYQQALGQGPQFIFQYYEEEERQRGNFPDRFSGHQFPNYSSELNVNALLLGDSALYLCASSDGQGGNTEAFFGQGTRLTVV.